These 15 T cell receptor beta chains came from one sample sequenced in a study of cytomegalovirus exposure and HLA in healthy donors. PCR involved 60 Vbeta and 13 Jbeta primers. Libraries were prepared by immunoSEQ multiplex PCR; TCRdb keeps only in-frame clonotypes and omits some of them. The repertoire table contains around 110,000 clones. Sequencing was done on a sample of PBMCs. These receptors all come from a man in his forties or fifties in good health and CMV-seropositive.

V usage is TRBV27 and J usage is TRBJ2-7; 7 bases line up with TRBD2. The CDR3 spans 14 residues. Germline V CDR1 and CDR2: MNHEY, SMNVEV (reference sequence). The ends lost 6 bases at V and 0 bases at J; junction bases unmatched: 5. CDR3 coding DNA: TGTGCCAGCAGCCCCCGGGACTACTCCTACGAGCAGTACTTC. Translating it yields CASSPRDYSYEQYF.

The rearrangement uses TRBV10-1 and TRBJ2-2; TRBD1 might be the D (5 bases). The CDR3 runs to 14 residues. Germline loops: CDR1 WNHNN, CDR2 SYGVQD (reference sequence). V lost 4 bases, J lost 1 base, and 7 bases lay in between. This chain's CDR3 is CASSGQRNTGELFF. CDR3 sequence (DNA): TGCGCCAGCAGTGGACAGAGGAACACCGGGGAGCTGTTTTTT.

The V call is TRBV27, the J call TRBJ1-1, with D possibly matching TRBD1 (5 bases). The CDR3 length is 13 residues. The V end lost 7 bases, the J end lost 6 bases, and 15 bases lay between the germline ends. Germline V gene lookup returns CDR1 MNHEY and CDR2 SMNVEV (reference sequence). As DNA, the CDR3 is TGTGCCAGCACTGGGCAGGGTGATTCTGAAGCTTTCTTT. Its translation is CASTGQGDSEAFF.

The chain joins TRBV28 to TRBJ2-5; perhaps TRBD2 as D (5 bases). The CDR3 runs to 13 residues. Trimming left V 6 bases short and J 5 bases short, with 13 bases between. Germline V gene lookup returns CDR1 MDHEN and CDR2 SYDVKM. The DNA for the CDR3 is TGTGCCAGCAGACAAAGCGGAATTGAGACCCAGTACTTC. Encoded protein: CASRQSGIETQYF.

V usage is TRBV5-6 and J usage is TRBJ2-7, with TRBD2 identical over 10 bases. Unmatched junction bases numbered 11, after V lost 4 bases and J lost 4 bases. CDR3 length: 16 residues. The germline V gene encodes CDR1 SGHDT and CDR2 YYEEEE. The CDR3, as DNA: TGTGCCAGCAGCCGAGACCTAGCGGGAGTAAGTTACGAGCAGTACTTC. Encoded protein: CASSRDLAGVSYEQYF.

This chain connects TRBV19 to TRBJ2-1; D is undetermined. From germline, CDR1 is LNHDA and CDR2 SQIVND (reference sequence). Trimming stripped 3 bases from V and 9 bases from J, with 18 bases between. The CDR3 sequence is 15 residues long. CDR3 nucleotide sequence: TGTGCCAGTAGTATGGCTAGGCCAACTATTGGTGAGCAGTTCTTC. Its translation: CASSMARPTIGEQFF.

The gene calls are TRBV28 and TRBJ2-6; D gene uncertain. CDR1 MDHEN and CDR2 SYDVKM come from the germline V gene. The CDR3 totals 13 residues. Trimming removed 7 bases from V and 0 bases from J, with 4 bases in between. For the CDR3, the DNA is TGTGCCAGCACCTTCTCTGGGGCCAACGTCCTGACTTTC. Protein sequence: CASTFSGANVLTF.

This chain connects TRBV27 to TRBJ1-5; 8 bases are a match to TRBD1. The CDR3 is 18 residues long. Germline lookup yields CDR1 MNHEY and CDR2 SMNVEV (reference sequence). J was trimmed by 0 bases and V by 10 bases; bases with no gene match: 17. The CDR3 spells CAKAAGQVDEYSNQPQHF. CDR3 DNA: TGTGCCAAAGCCGCGGGACAGGTGGACGAATATAGCAATCAGCCCCAGCATTTT.

The CDR3 loop is CASSLVAGGTNEQFF. CDR3 bases: TGTGCCAGCAGCTTGGTAGCGGGAGGTACCAATGAGCAGTTCTTC. The rearrangement links TRBV5-4 to TRBJ2-1; 10 bases line up with TRBD2. The germline gives CDR1 SGHNT, CDR2 YYREEE (reference sequence). V gave up 0 bases and J gave up 6 bases; unmatched junction bases: 3. CDR3 size: 15 residues.

The J gene is TRBJ2-7, the V gene TRBV6-1; the D gene is possibly TRBD1 (5 bases). Trimming stripped 6 bases from V and 2 bases from J, with 8 bases between. This CDR3 has 12 residues. Germline-derived CDR1 and CDR2 are MNHNS and SASEGT. DNA of the CDR3: TGTGCCAGCAGGACAGACACCTACGAGCAGTACTTC. Protein: CASRTDTYEQYF.

The chain links TRBV28 to TRBJ2-1; D gene ambiguous. V lost 3 bases and J lost 3, with 12 bases in between. CDR1 MDHEN and CDR2 SYDVKM come from the germline V gene. The CDR3 has 15 amino acids. CDR3 protein: CASSLRPPVYNEQFF. The CDR3, as DNA: TGTGCCAGCAGTTTGCGTCCGCCGGTCTACAATGAGCAGTTCTTC. The full variable domain, completed using reference TRBV28 and TRBJ2-1, is DVKVTQSSRYLVKRTGEKVFLECVQDMDHENMFWYRQDPGLGLRLIYFSYDVKMKEKGDIPEGYSVSREKKERFSLILESASTNQTSMYLCASSLRPPVYNEQFFGPGTRLTVL.

The CDR3 DNA reads TGTGCCAGCACCCAGGACACCTCCTACGAGCAGTACTTC. This gives the protein CASTQDTSYEQYF. V is TRBV7-9 and J is TRBJ2-7; a weak D match, TRBD1 (5 bases). The CDR3 totals 13 residues. V lost 7 bases to trimming and J lost 0 bases, with 10 bases between them. Germline V gene lookup returns CDR1 SEHNR and CDR2 FQNEAQ (reference sequence).

The V and J genes are TRBV15 and TRBJ2-2, with TRBD1 as a possible D gene (5 bases). Trimming removed 2 bases from V and 7 bases from J, with 17 bases in between. The germline gives CDR1 LNHNV, CDR2 YYDKDF (reference sequence). This CDR3 has 16 residues. This CDR3 is CATSRIQGRYGGELFF. DNA of the CDR3: TGTGCCACCAGCAGAATCCAGGGTCGGTATGGCGGGGAGCTGTTTTTT. Combining the CDR3 with reference TRBV15 and TRBJ2-2 gives the whole variable domain DAMVIQNPRYQVTQFGKPVTLSCSQTLNHNVMYWYQQKSSQAPKLLFHYYDKDFNNEADTPDNFQSRRPNTSFCFLDIRSPGLGDTAMYLCATSRIQGRYGGELFFGEGSRLTVL.

The rearrangement joins TRBV7-2 to TRBJ1-3; D might be TRBD1 (5 bases). CDR3 length: 15 residues. Trimming took off 8 bases at V and 0 bases at J, with 14 bases between the two ends. Germline-derived CDR1 and CDR2 are SGHTA and FQGNSA. CDR3 nucleotides: TGTGCCAGCGTCCCCGGGACTTACTCTGGAAACACCATATATTTT. Translation: CASVPGTYSGNTIYF.

J is TRBJ2-1 and V is TRBV10-3, with D possibly matching TRBD2 (7 bases). Germline CDR1 and CDR2: ENHRY and SYGVKD. This CDR3 is 15 amino acids long. V lost 0 bases, J lost 7 bases, and 13 bases lay in between. The CDR3 region has the DNA TGTGCCATCAGTGAGTCGGGGGGGCTGGGGAATGAGCAGTTCTTC. Translated: CAISESGGLGNEQFF.